This T cell receptor (beta chain) is from a study of Tregs in tolerant kidney transplant recipients. Sequenced by immunoSEQ multiplex PCR; TCRdb stores in-frame clones only, minus some. The sample holds fewer than 70,000 clones, around 83% seen once. Unstimulated Tregs (CD4+CD25+CD127-) and CD4+CD25- non-Tregs were sorted from PBMCs. Overall study results and limits: The small number of patients limits these findings pending further validation. This study did not directly address biological reproducibility. Tregs expanded with activated donor B cells seemed most donor-specific.

Turning to this clone: What it binds is unknown.

The CDR3 has 13 amino acids. CDR1 and CDR2 from the germline V gene are KGHSH and LQKENI. The germline V and J ends were trimmed by 2 bases and 6 bases, with 9 bases remaining between them. The chain joins TRBV18 to TRBJ2-3; D is unresolved. The clonotype comes from a human donor in good health. Sequences were obtained from CD4+ T cells from blood. The CDR3 region has the DNA TGTGCCAGCTCACCAGAATCCTTCGATACGCAGTATTTT. It is translated as CASSPESFDTQYF.